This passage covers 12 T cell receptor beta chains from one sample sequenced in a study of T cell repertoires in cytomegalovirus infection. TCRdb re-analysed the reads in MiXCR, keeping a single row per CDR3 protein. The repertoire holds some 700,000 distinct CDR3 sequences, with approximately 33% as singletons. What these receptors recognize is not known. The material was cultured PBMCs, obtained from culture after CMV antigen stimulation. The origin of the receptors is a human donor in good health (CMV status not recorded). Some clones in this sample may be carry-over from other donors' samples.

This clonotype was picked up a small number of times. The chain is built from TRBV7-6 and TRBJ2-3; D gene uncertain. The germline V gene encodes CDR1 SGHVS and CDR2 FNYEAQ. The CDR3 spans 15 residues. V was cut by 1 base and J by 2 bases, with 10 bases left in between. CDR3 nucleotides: TGTGCCAGCAGCTTAGGCAGGACCACCACAGATACGCAGTATTTT. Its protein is CASSLGRTTTDTQYF.

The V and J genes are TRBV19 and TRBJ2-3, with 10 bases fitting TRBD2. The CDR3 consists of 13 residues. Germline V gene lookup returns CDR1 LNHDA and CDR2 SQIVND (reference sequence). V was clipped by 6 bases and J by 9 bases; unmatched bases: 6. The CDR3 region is CASRGAGGQTQYF. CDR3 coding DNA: TGTGCCAGTAGAGGAGCGGGGGGGCAGACGCAGTATTTT.

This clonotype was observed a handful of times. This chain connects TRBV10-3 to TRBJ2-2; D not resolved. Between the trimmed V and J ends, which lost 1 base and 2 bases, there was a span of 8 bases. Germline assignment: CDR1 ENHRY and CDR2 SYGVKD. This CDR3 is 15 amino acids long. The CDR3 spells CAISEFAANTGELFF. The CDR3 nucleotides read TGTGCCATCAGTGAGTTCGCGGCTAACACCGGGGAGCTGTTTTTT.

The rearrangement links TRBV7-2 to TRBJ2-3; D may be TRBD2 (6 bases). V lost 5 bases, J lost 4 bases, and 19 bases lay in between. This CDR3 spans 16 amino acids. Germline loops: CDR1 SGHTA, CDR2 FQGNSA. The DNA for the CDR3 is TGTGCCAGCAGCCCGCAGTCGGGGGTCCCCCCAGATACGCAGTATTTT. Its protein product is CASSPQSGVPPDTQYF.

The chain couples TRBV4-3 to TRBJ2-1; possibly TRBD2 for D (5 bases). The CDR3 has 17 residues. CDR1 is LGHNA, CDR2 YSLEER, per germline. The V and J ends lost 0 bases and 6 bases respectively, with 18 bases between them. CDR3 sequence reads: CASSQDLSYGLRNEQFF. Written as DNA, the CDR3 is TGCGCCAGCAGCCAAGATCTTTCGTACGGACTCCGCAATGAGCAGTTCTTC.

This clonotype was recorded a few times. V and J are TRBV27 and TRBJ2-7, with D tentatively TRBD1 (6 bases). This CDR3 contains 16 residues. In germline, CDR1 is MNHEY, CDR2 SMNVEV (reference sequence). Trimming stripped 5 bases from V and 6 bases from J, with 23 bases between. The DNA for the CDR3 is TGTGCCAGCAGTACGAATAACAGGGTTTTGGCAGGCGAGCAGTACTTC. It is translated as CASSTNNRVLAGEQYF.

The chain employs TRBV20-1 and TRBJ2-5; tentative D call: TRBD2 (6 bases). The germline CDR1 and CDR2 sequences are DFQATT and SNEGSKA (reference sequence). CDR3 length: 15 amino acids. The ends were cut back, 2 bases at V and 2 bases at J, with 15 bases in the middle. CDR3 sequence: CSARRPPGLQETQYF. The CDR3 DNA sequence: TGCAGTGCTAGACGTCCTCCGGGACTGCAAGAGACCCAGTACTTC.

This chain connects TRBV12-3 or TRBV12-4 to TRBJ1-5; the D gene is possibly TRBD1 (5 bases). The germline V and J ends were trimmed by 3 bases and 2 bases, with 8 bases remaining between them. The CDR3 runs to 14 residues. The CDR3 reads CASSFAQGNQPQHF. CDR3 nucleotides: TGTGCCAGCAGTTTTGCACAGGGCAATCAGCCCCAGCATTTT.

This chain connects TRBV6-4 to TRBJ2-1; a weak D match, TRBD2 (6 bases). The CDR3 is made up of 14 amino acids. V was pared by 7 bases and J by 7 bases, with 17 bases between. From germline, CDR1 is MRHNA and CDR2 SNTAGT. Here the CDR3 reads CASKREAAGNEQFF. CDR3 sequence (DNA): TGTGCCAGCAAGAGGGAAGCGGCGGGGAATGAGCAGTTCTTC.

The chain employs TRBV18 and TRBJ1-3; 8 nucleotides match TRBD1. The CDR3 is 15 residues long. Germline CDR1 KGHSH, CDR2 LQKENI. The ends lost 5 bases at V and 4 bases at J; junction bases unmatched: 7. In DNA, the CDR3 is TGTGCCAGCTCATACTATCAGGGGGCCGGAAACACCATATATTTT. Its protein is CASSYYQGAGNTIYF. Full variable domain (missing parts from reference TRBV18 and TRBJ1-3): NAGVMQNPRHLVRRRGQEARLRCSPMKGHSHVYWYRQLPEEGLKFMVYLQKENIIDESGMPKERFSAEFPKEGPSILRIQQVVRGDSAAYFCASSYYQGAGNTIYFGEGSWLTVV.

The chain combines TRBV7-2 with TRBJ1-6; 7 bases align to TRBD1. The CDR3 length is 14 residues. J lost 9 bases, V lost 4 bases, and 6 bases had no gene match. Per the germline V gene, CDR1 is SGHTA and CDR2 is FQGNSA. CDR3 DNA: TGTGCCAGCAGCTCCGGGACAGCCTCTTCACCCCTCCACTTT. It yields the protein CASSSGTASSPLHF. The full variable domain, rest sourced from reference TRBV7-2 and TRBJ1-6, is GAGVSQSPSNKVTEKGKDVELRCDPISGHTALYWYRQSLGQGLEFLIYFQGNSAPDKSGLPSDRFSAERTGGSVSTLTIQRTQQEDSAVYLCASSSGTASSPLHFGNGTRLTVT.

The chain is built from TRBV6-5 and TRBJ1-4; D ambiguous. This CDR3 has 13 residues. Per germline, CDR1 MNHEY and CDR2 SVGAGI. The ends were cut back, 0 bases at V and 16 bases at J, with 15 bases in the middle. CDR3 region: CASSYSFGSHPFF. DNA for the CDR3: TGTGCCAGCAGTTACTCATTTGGCAGCCATCCGTTTTTT.